The T cell receptor (beta chain) under discussion was sequenced for a study of cytomegalovirus exposure and HLA in healthy donors. It was with 60 Vbeta and 13 Jbeta primers that the PCR ran. Profiling relied on immunoSEQ multiplex PCR, and the TCRdb table lists in-frame clones only, not all of them. The sample shows around 96,000 clones, around 74% of them seen only once. Remarks on this clone: The antigen is undetermined.

Study conclusions and caveats: The sole available immune exposure information was CMV serostatus.

Germline loops: CDR1 MGHRA, CDR2 YSYEKL. The trim removed 1 base at V and 5 bases at J, leaving 11 bases unmatched. The CDR3 contains 17 residues. Source material: PBMCs. The TCR originated in a young man in good health and CMV-seropositive. The chain joins TRBV4-1 to TRBJ2-5; 9 bases match TRBD2. The CDR3 loop is CASSQGGGGASRETQYF. The CDR3 coding sequence is TGCGCCAGCAGCCAAGGAGGCGGGGGGGCCTCGAGGGAGACCCAGTACTTC.